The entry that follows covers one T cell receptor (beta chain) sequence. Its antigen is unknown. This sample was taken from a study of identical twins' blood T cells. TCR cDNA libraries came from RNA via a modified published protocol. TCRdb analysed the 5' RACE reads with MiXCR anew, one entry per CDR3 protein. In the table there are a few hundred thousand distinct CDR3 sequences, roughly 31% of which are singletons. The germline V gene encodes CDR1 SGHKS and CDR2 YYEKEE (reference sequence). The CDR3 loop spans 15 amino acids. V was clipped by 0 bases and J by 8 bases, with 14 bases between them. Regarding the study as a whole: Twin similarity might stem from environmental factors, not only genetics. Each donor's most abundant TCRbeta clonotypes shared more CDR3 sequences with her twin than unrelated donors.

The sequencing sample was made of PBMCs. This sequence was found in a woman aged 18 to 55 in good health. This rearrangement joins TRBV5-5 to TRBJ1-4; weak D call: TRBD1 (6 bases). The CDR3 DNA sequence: TGTGCCAGCAGCTTGGAGGGGGACGACGTGGAAAAACTGTTTTTT. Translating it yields CASSLEGDDVEKLFF.